This is a list of T cell receptor beta chains from one sample in a study of memory CD4+ T cells and cytomegalovirus serostatus. The assay was immunoSEQ multiplex PCR, and TCRdb's table has in-frame clones only and misses some. The table shows 55,000 to 60,000 clones, with roughly three quarters occurring only once. The sequencing input was memory CD4+ T cells from blood. Receptors originate from an adult in good health and CMV-seronegative. Both conserved end residues are part of each CDR3. Fields, in order: CDR3 protein, CDR3 DNA, CDR3 length, clone size, D gene, J gene, V gene. D genes are given only for firm matches. Clone size is stated in some rows and not others, as once, few, many or a class when expanded.

CDR3aa: CASSLGRAGANVLTF
CDR3nt: TGCGCCAGCAGCTTGGGAAGGGCTGGGGCCAACGTCCTGACTTTC
len: 15
abundance: NA
d_gene: NA
j_gene: TRBJ2-6
v_gene: TRBV5-1

CDR3aa: CASSRDRAVGTQYF
CDR3nt: TGTGCCAGCAGTCGGGACAGGGCGGTGGGGACCCAGTACTTC
len: 14
abundance: NA
d_gene: TRBD1
j_gene: TRBJ2-5
v_gene: TRBV9

CDR3aa: CASSLFRDQPQHF
CDR3nt: TGTGCCAGCAGCTTATTCAGGGATCAGCCCCAGCATTTT
len: 13
abundance: NA
d_gene: NA
j_gene: TRBJ1-5
v_gene: TRBV11-3

CDR3aa: CASSLGQGAGEQYF
CDR3nt: TGTGCCAGTAGTCTCGGACAGGGGGCTGGCGAGCAGTACTTC
len: 14
abundance: NA
d_gene: TRBD1
j_gene: TRBJ2-7
v_gene: TRBV19

CDR3aa: CASTPGTENYEQYF
CDR3nt: TGTGCCAGTACCCCCGGGACAGAAAACTACGAGCAGTACTTC
len: 14
abundance: NA
d_gene: TRBD1
j_gene: TRBJ2-7
v_gene: TRBV6-5

CDR3aa: CASKVPIGNTGELFF
CDR3nt: TGTGCCAGTAAGGTCCCCATTGGGAACACCGGGGAGCTGTTTTTT
len: 15
abundance: NA
d_gene: NA
j_gene: TRBJ2-2
v_gene: TRBV28

CDR3aa: CASEGGTGRTEAFF
CDR3nt: TGTGCCAGCGAGGGCGGGACAGGGAGAACTGAAGCTTTCTTT
len: 14
abundance: NA
d_gene: TRBD1
j_gene: TRBJ1-1
v_gene: TRBV18

CDR3aa: CASRETGPGRGTEAFF
CDR3nt: TGTGCCAGTAGGGAAACGGGACCCGGTCGTGGCACTGAAGCTTTCTTT
len: 16
abundance: NA
d_gene: NA
j_gene: TRBJ1-1
v_gene: TRBV19

CDR3aa: CASRLAASTDTQYF
CDR3nt: TGTGCCAGTAGACTAGCGGCTAGCACAGATACGCAGTATTTT
len: 14
abundance: NA
d_gene: TRBD2
j_gene: TRBJ2-3
v_gene: TRBV19

CDR3aa: CASSLLSAGLISNQPQHF
CDR3nt: TGTGCCAGCAGTTTATTAAGCGCGGGACTGATTAGCAATCAGCCCCAGCATTTT
len: 18
abundance: NA
d_gene: NA
j_gene: TRBJ1-5
v_gene: TRBV28

CDR3aa: CASSQPWGGETQYF
CDR3nt: TGTGCCAGCAGCCAACCTTGGGGAGGGGAGACCCAGTACTTC
len: 14
abundance: NA
d_gene: TRBD2
j_gene: TRBJ2-5
v_gene: TRBV7-9

CDR3aa: CASSPRPLSTNEKLFF
CDR3nt: TGTGCCAGCAGTCCCCGTCCTCTCTCAACTAATGAAAAACTGTTTTTT
len: 16
abundance: NA
d_gene: NA
j_gene: TRBJ1-4
v_gene: TRBV6-6

CDR3aa: CASSPYGGSTTLAKNIQYF
CDR3nt: TGTGCCAGCAGCCCCTATGGCGGGAGCACTACCTTAGCCAAAAACATTCAGTACTTC
len: 19
abundance: NA
d_gene: TRBD2
j_gene: TRBJ2-4
v_gene: TRBV4-2

CDR3aa: CASSLDSNRGRYEQYF
CDR3nt: TGTGCCAGCAGCTTAGATAGTAACAGGGGAAGGTACGAGCAGTACTTC
len: 16
abundance: NA
d_gene: TRBD1
j_gene: TRBJ2-7
v_gene: TRBV7-2

CDR3aa: CASSLEFVRALDTQYF
CDR3nt: TGTGCCAGCAGCTTGGAGTTTGTTCGGGCGTTAGATACGCAGTATTTT
len: 16
abundance: few
d_gene: NA
j_gene: TRBJ2-3
v_gene: TRBV5-6

CDR3aa: CASSQARDYGYTF
CDR3nt: TGTGCCAGCAGCCAAGCAAGGGACTATGGCTACACCTTC
len: 13
abundance: NA
d_gene: NA
j_gene: TRBJ1-2
v_gene: TRBV14

CDR3aa: CASSPSAGHTDTQYF
CDR3nt: TGTGCCAGCAGTCCCTCAGCGGGACACACAGATACGCAGTATTTT
len: 15
abundance: NA
d_gene: NA
j_gene: TRBJ2-3
v_gene: TRBV9

CDR3aa: CASSYTRQGETQYF
CDR3nt: TGTGCCAGCAGTTACACCCGACAGGGGGAGACCCAGTACTTC
len: 14
abundance: NA
d_gene: TRBD1
j_gene: TRBJ2-5
v_gene: TRBV6-5

CDR3aa: CASSFLQGGQPQHF
CDR3nt: TGTGCCAGCAGCTTTCTACAGGGCGGACAGCCCCAGCATTTT
len: 14
abundance: once
d_gene: NA
j_gene: TRBJ1-5
v_gene: TRBV7-2

CDR3aa: CASSLWADPHF
CDR3nt: TGTGCCAGCAGCTTGTGGGCGGATCCGCACTTC
len: 11
abundance: once
d_gene: NA
j_gene: TRBJ2-7
v_gene: TRBV7-2

CDR3aa: CATSSERRVNEQFF
CDR3nt: TGTGCCACCAGCAGTGAACGGAGAGTCAATGAGCAGTTCTTC
len: 14
abundance: once
d_gene: NA
j_gene: TRBJ2-1
v_gene: TRBV15

CDR3aa: CSVDSGMNTEAFF
CDR3nt: TGCAGCGTTGATTCGGGAATGAACACTGAAGCTTTCTTT
len: 13
abundance: NA
d_gene: NA
j_gene: TRBJ1-1
v_gene: TRBV29-1

CDR3aa: CASSLQGGTYEQYF
CDR3nt: TGTGCCAGCAGCCTACAGGGGGGCACCTACGAGCAGTACTTC
len: 14
abundance: NA
d_gene: TRBD1
j_gene: TRBJ2-7
v_gene: TRBV14

CDR3aa: CATSSRGSGANVLTF
CDR3nt: TGTGCCACCAGCAGCCGGGGTTCTGGGGCCAACGTCCTGACTTTC
len: 15
abundance: NA
d_gene: NA
j_gene: TRBJ2-6
v_gene: TRBV15

CDR3aa: CASSSFGQGREAFF
CDR3nt: TGTGCCAGCAGTTCCTTCGGACAGGGCAGGGAAGCTTTCTTT
len: 14
abundance: NA
d_gene: TRBD1
j_gene: TRBJ1-1
v_gene: TRBV27

CDR3aa: CASSAREEPQHF
CDR3nt: TGTGCCAGCAGTGCCAGGGAGGAGCCCCAGCATTTT
len: 12
abundance: NA
d_gene: NA
j_gene: TRBJ1-5
v_gene: TRBV2

CDR3aa: CASSGTGRNNEQFF
CDR3nt: TGTGCCAGCTCAGGAACCGGGAGAAACAATGAGCAGTTCTTC
len: 14
abundance: NA
d_gene: NA
j_gene: TRBJ2-1
v_gene: TRBV18

CDR3aa: CASSWDLRNTEAFF
CDR3nt: TGTGCCAGCAGTTGGGACCTCCGGAACACTGAAGCTTTCTTT
len: 14
abundance: NA
d_gene: NA
j_gene: TRBJ1-1
v_gene: TRBV6-6

CDR3aa: CASSISQGAGQPQHF
CDR3nt: TGTGCCAGTAGTATTTCTCAAGGGGCGGGTCAGCCCCAGCATTTT
len: 15
abundance: NA
d_gene: NA
j_gene: TRBJ1-5
v_gene: TRBV19

CDR3aa: CASSLWAGANTEAFF
CDR3nt: TGCGCCAGCAGCTTGTGGGCAGGGGCGAACACTGAAGCTTTCTTT
len: 15
abundance: NA
d_gene: NA
j_gene: TRBJ1-1
v_gene: TRBV5-1

CDR3aa: CASSQIQSAYNEQFF
CDR3nt: TGTGCCAGCAGCCAAATCCAATCAGCCTACAATGAGCAGTTCTTC
len: 15
abundance: NA
d_gene: NA
j_gene: TRBJ2-1
v_gene: TRBV7-2

CDR3aa: CASSFGQATNEKLFF
CDR3nt: TGCGCCAGCAGCTTTGGACAGGCAACTAATGAAAAACTGTTTTTT
len: 15
abundance: NA
d_gene: TRBD1
j_gene: TRBJ1-4
v_gene: TRBV5-1

CDR3aa: CASSEQGTEAFF
CDR3nt: TGTGCCAGCAGTGAGCAGGGGACTGAAGCTTTCTTT
len: 12
abundance: NA
d_gene: NA
j_gene: TRBJ1-1
v_gene: TRBV6-1